The following is a TCR beta chain sequence with its context. Its antigen is unknown. Per-base qualities were not stored, and no clone one base away is much larger. This sample was taken from a study of OX40 agonist ivuxolimab in advanced cancers. With respect to the entire study: Ivuxolimab was an agonistic, fully human IgG2 monoclonal antibody directed against OX40 (CD134), a costimulatory receptor. Intravenous ivuxolimab was administered to patients every 2 weeks at six dose levels: 0.01, 0.1, 0.3, 1.5, 3 and 10 mg/kg. The paper covers the monotherapy dose-escalation part of the phase I ivuxolimab trial, which included N of about 50 patients. Partial responses were achieved by three dose-escalation patients, of whom one had hepatocellular carcinoma and two had cutaneous melanoma. In the dose-escalation cohort, 75% to 90% of patients were male, and the mean age was 60 years with a range of roughly 20 to 85. Peripheral TCRbeta sequencing was intended to test whether TCR sequence diversity was altered and clonal T-cell expansion was caused by ivuxolimab. Patients were allowed to have had prior anti-PD-1, anti-PD-L1 or anti-CTLA-4 therapy, and 40% to 45% of the dose-escalation patients had previously received checkpoint inhibitors. Among the roughly 52 dose-escalation patients, about 19 had hepatocellular carcinoma, around 15 melanoma, 9 renal cell carcinoma and 9 head and neck cancer.

The trial excluded patients who had a history of autoimmune disease or who were on systemic immunosuppression. In every dose cohort, peripheral blood was drawn for TCR sequencing at baseline, cycle 4 day 1, and cycle 7 day 1. The samples were taken from a phase I, first-in-human, multicenter, open-label dose-escalation trial of ivuxolimab. Adults with locally advanced or metastatic melanoma, renal cell, hepatocellular, or head and neck squamous cell carcinoma were enrolled in the trial. Before TCR sequencing, CD4+ T cells and CD8+ T cells from peripheral blood were sorted into separate populations. General findings and caveats noted by the study authors: Partial responders in the 0.1-3.0 mg/kg groups had among the lowest normalized peripheral clonal expansion, especially among CD8+ T cells. After ivuxolimab, expanded clones were on average more numerous among CD8+ T cells than among CD4+ T cells. The antigen specificity of the clonally expanded peripheral T cells was not determined. Clonal expansion of both CD4+ and CD8+ blood T cells was observed from baseline to week 6 at doses 0.1 to 3.0 mg/kg. Low levels of normalized T-cell clonal expansion were also seen in some patients who did not respond.

In the germline V gene, CDR1 corresponds to KGHSH and CDR2 to LQKENI. From V the trimming removes 3 bases and from J it removes 6 bases, while the gene matches leave 1 base of the junction unaccounted for. Counted from cysteine to phenylalanine, this CDR3 has 13 amino acids. The kept DNA is CDR3 alone, 39 bases in frame from the first base. Genomic DNA was extracted from sorted cells for sequencing of the TCRbeta CDR3 region. TCRbeta CDR3 regions were sequenced using the immunoSEQ Assay. As stored in TCRdb, this immuneACCESS dataset retains in-frame rearrangements with V and J assigned. A fraction of the clones does not appear; measured against another copy, unresolved V genes explain less than half of the discrepancy, and the remainder lacks a known reason. Across this sample there are approximately 80,000 clones, with roughly 88% seen only once. Less than 4.5% of the sample belongs to the ten largest clones.

The rearranged segments are TRBV18 and TRBJ2-2; TRBD2 aligns with 7 central bases. Sample: CD4+ or CD8+ T cells sorted from blood, taken in a trial of the OX40 agonist ivuxolimab. This receptor was identified in an adult with an advanced solid tumor such as melanoma, head and neck, liver or kidney cancer. CDR3 protein: CASSPAGAGELFF. The sequenced DNA: TGTGCCAGCTCACCCGCGGGGGCCGGGGAGCTGTTTTTT.